In its sample, the clone carrying this TCR beta chain was seen a few times. The antigen is undetermined. Possible read error: a much larger clone is one base away. The data belong to a study of metastatic and nonmetastatic thyroid tumors. Study as a whole: Blood and tumor or nodule tissue repertoires from malignant and benign thyroid patients were compared. Study-level findings and limits: A significant increase in TCR beta diversity was reportedly seen in malignant thyroid tumors relative to benign nodules, in blood and tumor.

Original handling: Construction of a distant-metastasis classifier for papillary thyroid cancer relied on CDR3 differences across clinicopathological groups. TCRdb re-analyzed the PCR reads using MiXCR. TCRdb, not the authors, supplied the V and J calls. Of about 39,000 clones in the sample, around 20% were seen once. The entire patient cohort was treatment-naive prior to thyroid surgery. Trimming took off 6 bases at V and 1 base at J, with 13 bases between the two ends. The CDR3 spans 15 residues. From germline, CDR1 is LNHDA and CDR2 SQIVND (reference sequence). The chain carries TRBV19 and TRBJ2-1; no definite D call. Sequencing was performed on blood. This sequence originates from a female donor with papillary thyroid cancer or a benign thyroid nodule (not recorded which). Some clones in this sample may be carry-over from other donors' samples. CDR3 nucleotide sequence: TGTGCCAGTAGGCACTCCCCTGGGTCCTACAATGAGCAGTTCTTC. Amino acids: CASRHSPGSYNEQFF.